These T cell receptor beta chains were read from a single sample in a study of a mutant IDH1 vaccine in newly diagnosed glioma. Using immunoSEQ multiplex PCR, the repertoire was profiled, and TCRdb retains in-frame clones only, with some absent. The sample shows around 30,000 clones, roughly 90% of them seen only once. No cognate antigen is known for these TCRs. This sample comprised PBMCs, obtained from a glioma patient whose treatment included an IDH1 peptide vaccine. These receptors were obtained from a man aged 35 to 55 with glioma. Each CDR3 is given with its conserved first and last residue.

TRBJ2-7,TRBV4-3,CASSQDTSPNEQYF
TRBJ1-1,TRBV4-2,CASSQGDFTEAFF
TRBJ2-1,TRBV7-9,CASTLGGSRQFF
TRBJ1-1,TRBV6-5,CASSYEGGTEAFF
TRBJ2-2,TRBV30,CAWRHIHRELFF
TRBJ1-6,TRBV7-9,CASSPGQSSYNSPLHF
TRBJ2-3,TRBV2,CASPGRRGVDTQYF
TRBJ2-2,TRBV5-1,CASSPEVPAGELFF
TRBJ2-7,TRBV4-1,CASSQTDRGGVYEQYF
TRBJ2-5,TRBV28,CASSLPSYLAGGQETQYF
TRBJ2-7,TRBV4-3,CASSQDWQGPYEQYF
TRBJ2-5,TRBV5-1,CASSLAQVQETQYF
TRBJ2-5,TRBV7-6,CASSWRRDGGMAQYF
TRBJ2-3,TRBV18,CASSLTPAGDTQYF
TRBJ1-2,TRBV28,CASTSDRARGYTF
TRBJ1-1,TRBV7-9,CASSLRGVAMPEAFF
TRBJ1-4,TRBV28,CASSRQGVNEKLFF
TRBJ1-1,TRBV30,CAWSVLRGEAFF
TRBJ2-3,TRBV15,CATSSGTGKNTQYF
TRBJ2-5,TRBV5-1,CASSLVPGLIQETQYF
TRBJ1-1,TRBV4-1,CASSQDNPRIFAWNTEAFF
TRBJ1-4,TRBV19,CASSIDSATNEKLFF
TRBJ1-1,TRBV27,CASSLRGSNTEAFF
TRBJ2-1,TRBV6-6,CASSPRGSVENEQFF
TRBJ2-2,TRBV6-1,CASSDGRAKELFF
TRBJ1-1,TRBV28,CASSLLGEGRGEAFF
TRBJ2-3,TRBV14,CASRGPLWGTQYF
TRBJ2-3,TRBV6-1,CASSERDRDTQYF
TRBJ2-1,TRBV4-3,CASSQETVSLREQFF
TRBJ1-6,TRBV5-1,CASSLAGGGSPLHF
TRBJ2-7,TRBV28,CASSLPRGERSSYEQYF
TRBJ1-2,TRBV5-4,CASSLDTGYGYTF
TRBJ2-7,TRBV19,CASSRSARGPAYEQYF
TRBJ1-1,TRBV7-2,CASSLEGQGTEAFF
-,TRBV11-2,CASTLTMQGYEQYF
TRBJ1-1,TRBV28,CASSLRTGGLTEAFF
TRBJ1-4,TRBV27,CASSSRDPGEKLFF
TRBJ1-5,TRBV11-2,CASSLVLGSYSNQPQHF
TRBJ2-1,TRBV29-1,CSVDLARGTYLYNEQFF
TRBJ2-6,TRBV4-1,CASSRDTGSGANVLTF
TRBJ1-3,TRBV9,CASSEKDRLSGNTIYF
TRBJ2-7,TRBV7-6,CASSLARAEQYF
TRBJ1-4,TRBV28,CASSAWGPRIATNEKLFF
TRBJ1-2,TRBV7-2,CASSGTGGDYGYTF
TRBJ1-2,TRBV10-3,CAISTGTGGPKGYTF
TRBJ1-6,TRBV5-4,CASSRGQDSSPLHF
TRBJ1-4,TRBV4-2,CASSQEGRGGFEKLFF
TRBJ1-2,TRBV6-1,CASSDSPGPHPAGGYTF
TRBJ1-2,TRBV30,CACPHRGRANYGYTF
TRBJ1-2,TRBV7-9,CASSFMGRGERDYGYTF
TRBJ2-2,TRBV5-1,CASSETSVNTGELFF
TRBJ2-3,TRBV29-1,CSVDWGSGPDTQYF
TRBJ2-1,TRBV11-2,CASSKWTSGLSYNEQFF